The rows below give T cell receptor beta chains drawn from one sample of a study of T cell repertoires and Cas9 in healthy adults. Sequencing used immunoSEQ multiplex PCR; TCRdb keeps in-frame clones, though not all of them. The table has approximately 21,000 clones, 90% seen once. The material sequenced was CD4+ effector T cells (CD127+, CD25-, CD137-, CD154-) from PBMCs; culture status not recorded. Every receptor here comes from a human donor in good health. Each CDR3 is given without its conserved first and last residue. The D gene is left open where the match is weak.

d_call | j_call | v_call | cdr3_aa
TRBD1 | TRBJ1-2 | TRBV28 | AWGQQGYT
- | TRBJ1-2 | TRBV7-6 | ASSPPGDGGYT
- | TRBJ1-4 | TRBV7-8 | ASSPRGRRNEKLF
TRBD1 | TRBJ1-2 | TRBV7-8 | ASSIQAPTGRNYGYT
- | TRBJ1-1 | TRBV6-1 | ASSERVGGTEAF
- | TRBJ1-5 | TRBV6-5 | ASRKGAGGQQPQH
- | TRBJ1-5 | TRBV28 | ASSRGGNQPQH
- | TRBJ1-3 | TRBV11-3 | ASSRSSGNTIY
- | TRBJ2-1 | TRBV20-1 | SARVINEQF
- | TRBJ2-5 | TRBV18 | ASSRGGAQETQY
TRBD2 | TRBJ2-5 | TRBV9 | ASSDTWASGQETQY
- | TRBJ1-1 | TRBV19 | ATYPPGVNTEAF
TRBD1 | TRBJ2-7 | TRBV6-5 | ASGRDRGLGEQY
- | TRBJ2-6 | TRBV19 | ASSITGSGANVLT
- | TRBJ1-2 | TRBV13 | ASSPLAVPGYT
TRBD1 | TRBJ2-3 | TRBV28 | AIEGASTDTQY
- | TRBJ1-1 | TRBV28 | ASSPPSGANTEAF
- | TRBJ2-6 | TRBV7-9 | ASSFGGWVSNVLT
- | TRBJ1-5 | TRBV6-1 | ASSHGGAQH
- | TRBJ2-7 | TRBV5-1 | ASSLRDGEQY
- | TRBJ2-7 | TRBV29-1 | SAAADYEQY
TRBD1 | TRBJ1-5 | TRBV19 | ASSGQEGDQPQH
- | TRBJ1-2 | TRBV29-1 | SVVVGQAYGYT
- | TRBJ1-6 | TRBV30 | AWSVLRSPLH
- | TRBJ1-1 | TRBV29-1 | SVEDHWTREAEAF
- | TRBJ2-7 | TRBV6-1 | ASSEALLEGSYEQY
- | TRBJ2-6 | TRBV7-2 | ASTPVDTSSGANVLT
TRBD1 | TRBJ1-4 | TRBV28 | ASRTGVTNEKLF
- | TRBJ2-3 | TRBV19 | ASSTTQGLRTDTQY
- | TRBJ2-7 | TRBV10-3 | AISEPGRTYEQY
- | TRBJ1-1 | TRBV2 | ASGLFRINTEAF
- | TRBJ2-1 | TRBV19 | ASSIGQREQF
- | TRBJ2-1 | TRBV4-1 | ASSHYNEQF
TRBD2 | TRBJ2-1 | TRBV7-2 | ASSSYGRGGGYNEQF
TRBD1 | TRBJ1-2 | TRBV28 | ASSPPGQGYT
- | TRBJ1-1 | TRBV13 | ASSGPWNTEAF
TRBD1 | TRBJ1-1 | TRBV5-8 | ASISKYRGPGTEAF
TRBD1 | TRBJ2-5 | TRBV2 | ASSYGQGPQY
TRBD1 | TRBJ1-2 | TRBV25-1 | ASSPPEDRLINGYT
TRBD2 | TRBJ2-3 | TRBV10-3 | ATGTSGRTDTQY
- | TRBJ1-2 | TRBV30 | AWSRYPGNNYGYT
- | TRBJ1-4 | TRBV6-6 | ASTYRGGREKLF
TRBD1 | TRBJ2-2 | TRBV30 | AWSVSRGLGGELF
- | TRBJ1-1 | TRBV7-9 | ASSPSRVLTTEAF
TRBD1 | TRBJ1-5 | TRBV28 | ASRTPSGTGGQPQH
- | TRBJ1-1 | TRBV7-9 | ASSLGSRALNTEAF
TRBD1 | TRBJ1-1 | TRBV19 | ASSLDRASTEAF
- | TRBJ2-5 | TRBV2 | ASTWSQETQY
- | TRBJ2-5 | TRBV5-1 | ASSSTLQETQY
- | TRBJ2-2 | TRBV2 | ASSSPTLPPGELF
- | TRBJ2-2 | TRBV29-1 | SVASTGELF
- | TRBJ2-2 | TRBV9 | ASSGRGSNTGELF
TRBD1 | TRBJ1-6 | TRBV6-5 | ASSWDRPDNSPLH
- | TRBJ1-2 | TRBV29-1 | SVGEQSLNYGYT
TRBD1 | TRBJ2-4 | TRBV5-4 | ASSSDYRDRPDIQY